This entry is about one T cell receptor (beta chain). This entry belongs to a study of blood T cell repertoires in COVID-19. Looking at the study overall: The samples span acute and convalescent COVID-19 from the United States, Italy and Spain. PBMCs, B-cell-depleted T cells, or T cells were the source of the cDNA or gDNA that made up the material.

TCRdb's copy holds only in-frame clones and misses some; the assay was immunoSEQ multiplex PCR. The data show about 170,000 clones, 85% seen once. V was clipped by 4 bases and J by 5 bases; unmatched bases: 11. The CDR3 is 15 residues long. The germline gives CDR1 SGHRS, CDR2 YFSETQ. Seattle researchers signed up patients amid active infection and tracked them longitudinally. The specimen sequenced was peripheral blood. This chain links TRBV5-1 with TRBJ2-7, with TRBD1 identical over 8 bases. The origin of this receptor is a woman of 80 years or more with COVID-19, enrolled during active disease. Here the CDR3 DNA reads TGCGCCAGCAGCCCGCAGGGGACAGGAGGTCACGAGCAGTACTTC. Encoded protein: CASSPQGTGGHEQYF.